This TCR beta chain was identified in a study of regulatory T cells in long-lasting Graves disease. General study findings and limits: Relative to newly diagnosed Graves' patients, persistent ones had lower TCR diversity.

This clonotype was counted between two and nine times. Its antigen is not identified. Investigators prepared the TCR beta libraries by applying iRepertoire HTBI primers and Arm-PCR of CDR3 regions. Using its own MiXCR run on the multiplex PCR reads, TCRdb lists one record per CDR3 protein. The sample carries approximately 310,000 distinct CDR3 sequences, 18% recorded once. The sample's time point: newly diagnosed GD, antithyroid drugs for less than 3 months. Researchers made the TCR library from RNA that was extracted from PBMCs. Approximately 8.9-milliliter peripheral blood samples went into EDTA tubes. This sequence was found in a female donor with Graves disease. The sequenced sample was peripheral blood mononuclear cells (PBMCs), obtained at new diagnosis, from a patient treated with antithyroid drugs.

DNA of the CDR3: TGCGCCAGCAGCACCGCGGGGAATCAGCCCCAGCATTTT. Its translation is CASSTAGNQPQHF. The rearrangement uses TRBV4-1 and TRBJ1-5; no firm D call. The CDR3 contains 13 residues. Germline values: CDR1 MGHRA, CDR2 YSYEKL. V gave up 5 bases and J gave up 4 bases, with 9 bases separating them.